One sample yielded the 27 T cell receptor beta chains listed below, sequenced in a study of T cell responses to AZD1222 COVID-19 vaccine. Clones were sequenced by immunoSEQ multiplex PCR, and TCRdb holds only the in-frame ones, with some missing. The data contain 120,000 to 150,000 clones, about nine tenths of them singletons. Sequenced material: peripheral blood, taken on day 0 of AZD1222 vaccination. These receptors were taken from an adult in good health.

The chain employs TRBV7-8 and TRBJ2-7; unclear D gene. The CDR3 spans 13 residues. The V end was cut by 2 bases, the J end by 0 bases, with 5 bases between. Germline V gene data show CDR1 as SGHVS and CDR2 as FQNEAQ. The DNA for the CDR3 is TGTGCCAGCAGCTTAAGGGACTCCTACGAGCAGTACTTC. This codes for CASSLRDSYEQYF. The full variable domain, in which reference TRBV7-8 and TRBJ2-7 provide the parts outside the CDR3, is GAGVSQSPRYKVAKRGQDVALRCDPISGHVSLFWYQQALGQGPEFLTYFQNEAQLDKSGLPSDRFFAERPEGSVSTLKIQRTQQEDSAVYLCASSLRDSYEQYFGPGTRLTVT.

V gene TRBV27 combines with J gene TRBJ1-6; D perhaps matches TRBD1 (6 bases). CDR3 length: 16 amino acids. Trimming removed 2 bases at V and 0 bases at J, with 8 bases between. The germline CDR1 and CDR2 sequences are MNHEY and SMNVEV (reference sequence). CDR3 DNA sequence: TGTGCCAGCAGTTTAGTGGGACACTCCTATAATTCACCCCTCCACTTT. It encodes CASSLVGHSYNSPLHF.

The V gene is TRBV10-2, the J gene TRBJ2-7; D remains ambiguous. Trimming removed 7 bases from V and 2 bases from J, with 9 bases in between. Germline V gene sequence: CDR1 WSHSY, CDR2 SAAADI. The CDR3 runs 12 residues. CDR3 protein: CASMGSAYEQYF. CDR3 sequence (DNA): TGCGCCAGCATGGGCAGTGCCTACGAGCAGTACTTC.

This chain uses TRBV12-3 or TRBV12-4 with TRBJ1-2; no clear D gene. V was trimmed by 6 bases and J by 8 bases, leaving 16 bases between them. The CDR3 covers 13 residues. As DNA, the CDR3 is TGTGCCAGCAGCTCAATCATTCAGACGGGCTACACCTTC. Its protein product is CASSSIIQTGYTF.

The rearrangement links TRBV7-9 to TRBJ1-1; unclear D gene. V was shortened by 4 bases and J by 0 bases, with 12 bases between the two germline ends. The V gene's germline CDR1 is SEHNR and CDR2 FQNEAQ (reference sequence). The CDR3 is made up of 15 amino acids. The CDR3: CASSSDGSMNTEAFF. The CDR3 bases are TGTGCCAGCAGCTCCGACGGATCTATGAACACTGAAGCTTTCTTT. Combining the CDR3 with reference TRBV7-9 and TRBJ1-1 gives the whole variable domain DTGVSQNPRHKITKRGQNVTFRCDPISEHNRLYWYRQTLGQGPEFLTYFQNEAQLEKSRLLSDRFSAERPKGSFSTLEIQRTEQGDSAMYLCASSSDGSMNTEAFFGQGTRLTVV.

This chain connects TRBV19 to TRBJ2-7; TRBD1 or TRBD2 may be the D gene (6 bases each). The germline V gene has CDR1 LNHDA and CDR2 SQIVND (reference sequence). The CDR3 is made up of 14 amino acids. The germline V and J ends were trimmed by 7 bases and 7 bases, with 20 bases remaining between them. CDR3 sequence reads: CASNNRVTSPEQYF. CDR3 in DNA: TGTGCCAGTAACAACAGGGTAACTAGCCCGGAGCAGTACTTC.

This clone was observed a handful of times. The CDR3 here is CASSQTTGFEQYF. The CDR3 region has the DNA TGTGCCAGCAGCCAAACTACAGGATTCGAGCAGTACTTC. V usage is TRBV6-5 and J usage is TRBJ2-7; perhaps TRBD1 as D (5 bases). The V and J ends lost 6 bases and 6 bases respectively, with 15 bases between them. Germline values: CDR1 MNHEY, CDR2 SVGAGI. The CDR3 runs to 13 residues.

V usage is TRBV24-1 and J usage is TRBJ1-4, with 7 bases that match TRBD1. The CDR3 loop spans 12 amino acids. Germline values: CDR1 KGHDR, CDR2 SFDVKD. The J segment lost 8 bases and the V segment lost 11 bases, leaving 7 bases of the junction unmatched. In nucleotides, the CDR3 is TGTGCCAGAGACAGGGTGGAAGAAAAACTGTTTTTT. As protein: CARDRVEEKLFF.

The chain joins TRBV27 to TRBJ2-4; D perhaps matches TRBD1 (5 bases). This CDR3 comprises 14 residues. The V end was cut by 6 bases, the J end by 0 bases, with 9 bases between. The germline V gene has CDR1 MNHEY and CDR2 SMNVEV (reference sequence). The CDR3 region is CASRSGLAKNIQYF. CDR3 DNA sequence: TGTGCCAGCAGGTCAGGGTTAGCCAAAAACATTCAGTACTTC.

The J gene is TRBJ1-5, the V gene TRBV4-1, with a weak D call TRBD1 (5 bases). Trimming pared 0 bases from V and 11 bases from J, leaving 17 bases between. Per germline, CDR1 MGHRA and CDR2 YSYEKL. The CDR3 runs 15 residues. For the CDR3, the DNA is TGCGCCAGCAGCCAAGATAGCAGGGCGAGTGGGGCCCAGCATTTT. It yields the protein CASSQDSRASGAQHF.

J is TRBJ1-1 and V is TRBV2; D remains ambiguous. Germline lookup yields CDR1 SNHLY and CDR2 FYNNEI. The CDR3 loop spans 13 amino acids. Trimming took off 2 bases at V and 9 bases at J, with 13 bases between the two ends. CDR3 sequence: CASSERPIGQAFF. CDR3 nucleotides: TGTGCCAGCAGTGAAAGGCCTATAGGCCAAGCTTTCTTT.

The chain recombines TRBV7-2 with TRBJ1-5; D is unclear. This CDR3 has 18 residues. V was clipped by 5 bases and J by 3 bases, with 23 bases between them. Germline CDR1 SGHTA, CDR2 FQGNSA. The DNA of the CDR3 is TGTGCCAGCAGCCCACGGACCCTCGCCACGTATGACAATCAGCCCCAGCATTTT. Protein product: CASSPRTLATYDNQPQHF.

The chain recombines TRBV5-6 with TRBJ1-2; D ambiguous. The V end was cut by 0 bases, the J end by 7 bases, with 16 bases between. The CDR3 runs to 15 residues. CDR1 and CDR2 (germline): SGHDT, YYEEEE. In nucleotides, the CDR3 is TGTGCCAGCAGCTTGGATCTGGCCCCCTTATTTGGCTACACCTTC. This sequence encodes CASSLDLAPLFGYTF.

The chain couples TRBV29-1 to TRBJ2-3; 12 bases fit TRBD2. The CDR3 consists of 16 residues. The V gene's germline CDR1 is SQVTM and CDR2 ANQGSEA. The V gene end was trimmed by 4 bases and the J gene end by 2 bases; junction bases not matched to a gene: 7. The CDR3 here is CSVGWGTSGYTDTQYF. The CDR3, as DNA: TGCAGCGTTGGATGGGGGACTAGCGGGTACACAGATACGCAGTATTTT.

The rearrangement links TRBV11-1 to TRBJ2-5; D is perhaps TRBD1 (5 bases). The CDR3 loop spans 14 amino acids. Germline lookup yields CDR1 SGHAT and CDR2 FQDESV (reference sequence). V was cut by 2 bases and J by 5 bases, with 12 bases left in between. The CDR3 DNA follows: TGTGCCAGCAGCTTATACTGGGGCGTGGAGACCCAGTACTTC. Its protein is CASSLYWGVETQYF. Variable domain in full (rest from reference TRBV11-1 and TRBJ2-5): EAEVAQSPRYKITEKSQAVAFWCDPISGHATLYWYRQILGQGPELLVQFQDESVVDDSQLPKDRFSAERLKGVDSTLKIQPAELGDSAMYLCASSLYWGVETQYFGPGTRLLVL.

V and J are TRBV9 and TRBJ2-2; unclear D gene. The CDR3 runs 13 residues. The V end lost 3 bases, the J end lost 6 bases, and 9 bases lay between the germline ends. Germline CDR1 reads SGDLS; CDR2 reads YYNGEE. CDR3 sequence reads: CASSGASSGELFF. In nucleotides, the CDR3 is TGTGCCAGCAGCGGGGCTAGTTCCGGGGAGCTGTTTTTT. Based on the CDR3 plus reference TRBV9 and TRBJ2-2, the full variable domain is DSGVTQTPKHLITATGQRVTLRCSPRSGDLSVYWYQQSLDQGLQFLIQYYNGEERAKGNILERFSAQQFPDLHSELNLSSLELGDSALYFCASSGASSGELFFGEGSRLTVL.

CDR3 sequence reads: CASSQGTGVEKLFF. The CDR3 bases are TGTGCCAGCAGCCAGGGGACAGGGGTTGAAAAACTGTTTTTT. V and J are TRBV3-1 (or the pseudogene TRBV3-2) and TRBJ1-4, with 10 nucleotides matching TRBD1. The CDR3 loop spans 14 amino acids. V shed 3 bases, J shed 7 bases, and the junction held 2 bases outside the gene matches. CDR1 is LGHDT, CDR2 YNNKEL, per germline (reference sequence).

The CDR3 sequence is CASSRGTSGRTYF. The CDR3 DNA reads TGTGCCAGCAGCCGAGGGACTAGCGGGAGGACGTACTTC. This chain joins TRBV13 and TRBJ2-7; 15 bases align to TRBD2. J gave up 12 bases and V 5 bases, and 5 bases lay outside the gene matches. The CDR3 sequence is 13 residues long. Germline V gene data show CDR1 as PRHDT and CDR2 as FYEKMQ (reference sequence).

V usage is TRBV18 and J usage is TRBJ2-7, with D hard to call. V shed 4 bases and J shed 5 bases, with 9 bases lying between them. This CDR3 spans 12 amino acids. The germline CDR1 and CDR2 sequences are KGHSH and LQKENI. For the CDR3, the DNA is TGTGCCAGCTCACGAGGACGGGACGAGCAGTACTTC. Translation: CASSRGRDEQYF. Full variable domain (outside the CDR3, taken from reference TRBV18 and TRBJ2-7): NAGVMQNPRHLVRRRGQEARLRCSPMKGHSHVYWYRQLPEEGLKFMVYLQKENIIDESGMPKERFSAEFPKEGPSILRIQQVVRGDSAAYFCASSRGRDEQYFGPGTRLTVT.

The chain employs TRBV12-3 or TRBV12-4 and TRBJ1-3; D gene unclear. This CDR3 comprises 11 residues. V was shortened by 6 bases and J by 2 bases, with 2 bases between the two germline ends. DNA of the CDR3: TGTGCCAGCAGCCCTGGAAACACCATATATTTT. Its protein is CASSPGNTIYF.

This chain joins TRBV19 and TRBJ1-1; D perhaps matches TRBD1 (5 bases). This CDR3 region has 14 residues. The germline V gene has CDR1 LNHDA and CDR2 SQIVND (reference sequence). The V end was cut by 5 bases, the J end by 0 bases, with 10 bases between. In DNA form, the CDR3 reads TGTGCCAGTAGTGAGACAGCCATGAACACTGAAGCTTTCTTT. This gives the protein CASSETAMNTEAFF.

CDR3 DNA sequence: TGTGCCAGCCGCCCAGGGGTCCTTAGCACAGATACGCAGTATTTT. Amino acids: CASRPGVLSTDTQYF. J is TRBJ2-3 and V is TRBV5-4, with TRBD1 as a possible D gene (6 bases). Germline V lookup: CDR1 SGHNT, CDR2 YYREEE (reference sequence). V was trimmed by 7 bases and J by 0 bases, leaving 15 bases between them. The CDR3 spans 15 residues.

This rearrangement joins TRBV4-1 to TRBJ1-6, with TRBD1 identical over 9 bases. The CDR3 spans 16 residues. The J segment lost 10 bases and the V segment lost 0 bases, leaving 7 bases of the junction unmatched. The germline V gene encodes CDR1 MGHRA and CDR2 YSYEKL. The CDR3 here is CASSQEVTGGSSPLHF. In DNA, the CDR3 is TGCGCCAGCAGCCAAGAGGTGACAGGGGGTTCATCACCCCTCCACTTT.

This clone was seen only once. This sequence joins TRBV29-1 and TRBJ1-4; 7 bases map to TRBD1. Germline V gene data show CDR1 as SQVTM and CDR2 as ANQGSEA. This CDR3 region has 13 residues. The junction had 3 bases not matched to a gene; V was cut back by 7 bases and J by 1 base. The DNA of the CDR3 is TGCAGCGGCCAGGGGGTAACTAATGAAAAACTGTTTTTT. Translation gives CSGQGVTNEKLFF.

V is TRBV6-6 and J is TRBJ1-6; TRBD1 matches at 7 bases. The J segment lost 0 bases and the V segment lost 5 bases, leaving 10 bases of the junction unmatched. Germline V gene data show CDR1 as MNHNY and CDR2 as SVGAGI (reference sequence). The CDR3 has 18 amino acids. The CDR3: CASSHPDRTSSYNSPLHF. The CDR3 DNA reads as TGTGCCAGCAGTCACCCGGACAGGACGAGCTCCTATAATTCACCCCTCCACTTT.

V usage is TRBV19 and J usage is TRBJ1-3; D perhaps matches TRBD1 (5 bases). Trimming left V 5 bases short and J 0 bases short, with 14 bases between. The CDR3 is 16 amino acids. Germline V gives CDR1 LNHDA, CDR2 SQIVND (reference sequence). CDR3 nucleotides: TGTGCCAGTAGTCCCGGGACCACCGTCTCTGGAAACACCATATATTTT. Its protein product is CASSPGTTVSGNTIYF.

V gene TRBV28 combines with J gene TRBJ1-2; D gene unclear. Germline V gives CDR1 MDHEN, CDR2 SYDVKM. CDR3 length equals 15 residues. V was cut by 4 bases and J by 5 bases, with 17 bases left in between. The chain's CDR3 is CASSSPTPGKYGYTF. The DNA of the CDR3 is TGTGCCAGCAGTTCTCCTACCCCGGGGAAGTATGGCTACACCTTC.